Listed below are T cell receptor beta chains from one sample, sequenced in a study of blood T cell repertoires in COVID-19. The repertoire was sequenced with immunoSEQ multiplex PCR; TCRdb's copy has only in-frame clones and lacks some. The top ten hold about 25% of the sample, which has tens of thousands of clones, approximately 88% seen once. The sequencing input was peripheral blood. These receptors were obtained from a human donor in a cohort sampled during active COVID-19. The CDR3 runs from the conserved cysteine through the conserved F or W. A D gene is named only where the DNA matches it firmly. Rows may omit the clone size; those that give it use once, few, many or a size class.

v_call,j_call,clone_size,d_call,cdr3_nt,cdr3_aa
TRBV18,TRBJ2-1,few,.,TGTGCCAGCTCACCGGGGGCGTCGGGTGAGCAGTTCTTC,CASSPGASGEQFF
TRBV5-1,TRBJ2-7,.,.,TGCGCCAGCATTTATAACGAGCAGTACTTC,CASIYNEQYF
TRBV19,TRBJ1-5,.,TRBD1,TGTGCCAGTAGTTACGGACAGGGGGAGCAGCCCCAGCATTTT,CASSYGQGEQPQHF
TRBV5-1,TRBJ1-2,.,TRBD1,TGCGCCAGCAGCAGTGGACAGGTGAATGGCTACACCTTC,CASSSGQVNGYTF
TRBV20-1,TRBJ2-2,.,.,TGCAGTGCTAGTCCTAGGTTCGCGAACACCGGGGAGCTGTTTTTT,CSASPRFANTGELFF
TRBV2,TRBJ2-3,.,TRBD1,TGTGCCAGCAGTCGACAGGGGAGCACAGATACGCAGTATTTT,CASSRQGSTDTQYF
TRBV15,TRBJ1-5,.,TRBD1,TGTGCCACCATGCGGACAGGGAGAGGGCAGCCCCAGCATTTT,CATMRTGRGQPQHF
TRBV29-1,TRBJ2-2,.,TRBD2,TGCAGCGTTGAAGAGGGACTAGCGGGAAACGGGGAGCTGTTTTTT,CSVEEGLAGNGELFF
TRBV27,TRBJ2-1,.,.,TGTGCCAGCAGTTTCGCGCGCAATGAGCAGTTCTTC,CASSFARNEQFF
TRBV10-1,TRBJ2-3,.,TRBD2,TGCGCCAGCAGTGGTGGTTGGCCCTCTAGCGGGAGCACAGATACGCAGTATTTT,CASSGGWPSSGSTDTQYF
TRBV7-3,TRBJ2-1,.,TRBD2,TGTGCCAGCAGCCGCAGCGGGGCCGGTTCCTACAATGAGCAGTTCTTC,CASSRSGAGSYNEQFF
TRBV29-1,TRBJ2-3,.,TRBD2,TGCAGCGCCCGAGCGGGGGAGAACACAGATACGCAGTATTTT,CSARAGENTDTQYF
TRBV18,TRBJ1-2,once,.,TGTGCCAGCTCATCAGCGGGGGGCGCGGAGTATGGCTACACCTTC,CASSSAGGAEYGYTF
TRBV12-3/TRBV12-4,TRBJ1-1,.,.,TGTGCCAGCAGCCGACAGGCGCACACTGAAGCTTTCTTT,CASSRQAHTEAFF
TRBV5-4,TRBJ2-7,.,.,TGTGCCAGCAGCCCAGGGTTCTCCTACGAGCAGTACTTC,CASSPGFSYEQYF
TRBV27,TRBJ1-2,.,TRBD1,TGTGCCAGCAGACGACAGGGGGCGAACTATGGCTACACCTTC,CASRRQGANYGYTF
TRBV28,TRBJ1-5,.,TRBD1,TGTGCCAGCAGTCCCTCCGGGACAGGGTTCAGCAATCAGCCCCAGCATTTT,CASSPSGTGFSNQPQHF
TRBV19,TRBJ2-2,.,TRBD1,TGTGCCAGTAGTGTAGCCGGGACAGTTTACACCGGGGAGCTGTTTTTT,CASSVAGTVYTGELFF
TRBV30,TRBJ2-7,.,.,TGTGCCTGGAGCCTTAGAGGTCCTCGCGAGCAGTACTTC,CAWSLRGPREQYF
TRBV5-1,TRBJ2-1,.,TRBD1,TGCGCCAGCAGCTTGGGGGGACAGGGGGCCAATGAGCAGTTCTTC,CASSLGGQGANEQFF
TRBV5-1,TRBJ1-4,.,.,TGCGCCAGCAGCTTGGCGCAGGGCGCAAATGAAAAACTGTTTTTT,CASSLAQGANEKLFF
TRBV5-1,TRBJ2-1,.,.,TGCGCCAGCAGCTTGGTTCCCGGGAGTGGAAATGAGCAGTTCTTC,CASSLVPGSGNEQFF
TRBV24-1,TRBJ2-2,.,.,TGTGCCACCAGTGGCCCTACTAGCCATAACACCGGGGAGCTGTTTTTT,CATSGPTSHNTGELFF
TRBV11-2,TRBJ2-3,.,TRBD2,TGTGCCAGCAGCTCGATAGCGGGAGGGCCAGATACGCAGTATTTT,CASSSIAGGPDTQYF
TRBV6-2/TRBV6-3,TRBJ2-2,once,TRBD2,TGTGCCAGCAGTCTAGCGGGAAACACCGGGGAGCTGTTTTTT,CASSLAGNTGELFF
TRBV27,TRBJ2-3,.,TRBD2,TGTGCCAGCAGTTTCGGGCTAGCGGGAGGGTGGTTGAGGGCAGATACGCAGTATTTT,CASSFGLAGGWLRADTQYF
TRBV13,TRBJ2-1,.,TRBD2,TGTGCCAGCAGCTTAAGGCCCCCCGGACTAGCGGACAATGAGCAGTTCTTC,CASSLRPPGLADNEQFF
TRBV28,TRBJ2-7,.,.,TGTGCCAGCAGCCCCAATAGAGCGGAGCAGTACTTC,CASSPNRAEQYF
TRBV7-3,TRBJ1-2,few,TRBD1,TGTGCCAGCAGCTTAGACAGGGGACCCTATGGCTACACCTTC,CASSLDRGPYGYTF
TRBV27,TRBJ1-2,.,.,TGTGCCAGGGGCACAGGGAGCAAGTATGGCTACACCTTC,CARGTGSKYGYTF
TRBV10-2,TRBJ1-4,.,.,TGCGCCAGCAGTGTCAATTATGAAAAACTGTTTTTT,CASSVNYEKLFF
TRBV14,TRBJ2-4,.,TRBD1,TGTGCCAGCAGCCGCGACAGGGGGGACATTCAGTACTTC,CASSRDRGDIQYF
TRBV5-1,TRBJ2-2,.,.,TGCGCCAGCAGCGTCCGGGAGGGGGCAAGCAACGGGGAGCTGTTTTTT,CASSVREGASNGELFF
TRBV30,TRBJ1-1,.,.,TGTGCCTTCCAACAGAGTACTGAAGCTTTCTTT,CAFQQSTEAFF
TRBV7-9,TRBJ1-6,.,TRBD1,TGTGCCAGCAGCTCAGGGGGACAGGGGACACCCCTCCACTTT,CASSSGGQGTPLHF
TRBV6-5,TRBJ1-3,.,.,TGTGCCAGCAGTTACTCTCCCCCAGGCTCTGGAAACACCATATATTTT,CASSYSPPGSGNTIYF
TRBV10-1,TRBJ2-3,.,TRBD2,TGCGCCAGCAGTACAGCGGGGGACGGGACAGATACGCAGTATTTT,CASSTAGDGTDTQYF